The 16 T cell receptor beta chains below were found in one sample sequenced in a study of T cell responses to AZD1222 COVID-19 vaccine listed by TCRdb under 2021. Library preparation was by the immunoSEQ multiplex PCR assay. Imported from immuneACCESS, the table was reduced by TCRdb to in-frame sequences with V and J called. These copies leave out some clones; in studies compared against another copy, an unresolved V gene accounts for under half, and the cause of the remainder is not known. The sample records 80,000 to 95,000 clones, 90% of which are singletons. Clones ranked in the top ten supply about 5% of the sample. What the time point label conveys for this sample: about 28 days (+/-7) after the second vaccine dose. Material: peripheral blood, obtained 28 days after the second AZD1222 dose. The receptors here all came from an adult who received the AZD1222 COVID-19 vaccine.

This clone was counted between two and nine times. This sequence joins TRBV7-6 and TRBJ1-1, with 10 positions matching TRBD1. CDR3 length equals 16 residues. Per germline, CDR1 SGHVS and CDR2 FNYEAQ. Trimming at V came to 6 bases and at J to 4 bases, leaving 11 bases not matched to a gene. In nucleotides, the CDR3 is TGTGCCAGCAGTAGACAGGGGGCGCACGAATCCACTGAAGCTTTCTTT. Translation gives CASSRQGAHESTEAFF.

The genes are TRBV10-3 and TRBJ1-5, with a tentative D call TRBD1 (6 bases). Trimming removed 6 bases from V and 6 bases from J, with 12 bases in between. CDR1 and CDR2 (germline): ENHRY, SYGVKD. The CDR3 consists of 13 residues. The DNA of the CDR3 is TGTGCCATCAGGGAGGGGGGTTCTCAGCCCCAGCATTTT. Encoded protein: CAIREGGSQPQHF.

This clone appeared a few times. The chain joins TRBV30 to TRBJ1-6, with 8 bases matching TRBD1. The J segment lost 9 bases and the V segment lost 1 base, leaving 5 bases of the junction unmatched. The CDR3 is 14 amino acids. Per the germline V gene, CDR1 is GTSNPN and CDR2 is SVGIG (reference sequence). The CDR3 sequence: CAWSAGQGGSPLHF. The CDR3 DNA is TGTGCCTGGAGTGCCGGACAGGGAGGTTCACCCCTCCACTTT.

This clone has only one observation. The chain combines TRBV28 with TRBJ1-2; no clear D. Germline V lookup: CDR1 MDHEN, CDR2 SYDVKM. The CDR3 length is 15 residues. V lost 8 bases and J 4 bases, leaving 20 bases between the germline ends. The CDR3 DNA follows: TGTGCCAGCTTGGGCAGGCCGAACCCCGCCTATGGCTACACCTTC. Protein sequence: CASLGRPNPAYGYTF.

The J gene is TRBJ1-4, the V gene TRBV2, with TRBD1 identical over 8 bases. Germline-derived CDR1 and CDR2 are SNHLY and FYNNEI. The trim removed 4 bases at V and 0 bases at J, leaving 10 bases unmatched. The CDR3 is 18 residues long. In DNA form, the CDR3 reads TGTGCCAGCAGTGTCCCGATTCAACAGGGGGCAACTAATGAAAAACTGTTTTTT. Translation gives CASSVPIQQGATNEKLFF.

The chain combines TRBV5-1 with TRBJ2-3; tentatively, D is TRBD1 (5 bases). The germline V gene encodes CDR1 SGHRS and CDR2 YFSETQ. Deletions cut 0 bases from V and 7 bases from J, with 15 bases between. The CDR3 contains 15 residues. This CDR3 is CASSLDGAQLNTQYF. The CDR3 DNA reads TGCGCCAGCAGCTTGGATGGGGCCCAACTCAATACGCAGTATTTT.

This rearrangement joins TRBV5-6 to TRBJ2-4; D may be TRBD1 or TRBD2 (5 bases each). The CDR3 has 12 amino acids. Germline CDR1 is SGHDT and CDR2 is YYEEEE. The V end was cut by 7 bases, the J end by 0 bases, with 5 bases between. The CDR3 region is CASGTAKNIQYF. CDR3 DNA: TGTGCCAGCGGGACAGCCAAAAACATTCAGTACTTC.

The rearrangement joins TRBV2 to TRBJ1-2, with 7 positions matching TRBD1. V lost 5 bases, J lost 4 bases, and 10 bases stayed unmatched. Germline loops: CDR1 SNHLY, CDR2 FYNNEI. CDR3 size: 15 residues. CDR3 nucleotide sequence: TGTGCCAGCAGTCCGGGACAGAGGGCCCTCTATGGCTACACCTTC. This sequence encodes CASSPGQRALYGYTF.

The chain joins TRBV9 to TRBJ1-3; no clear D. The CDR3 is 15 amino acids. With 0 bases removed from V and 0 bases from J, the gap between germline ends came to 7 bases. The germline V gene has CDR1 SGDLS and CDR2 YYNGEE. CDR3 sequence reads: CASSVAPSSGNTIYF. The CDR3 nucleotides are TGTGCCAGCAGCGTAGCCCCAAGCTCTGGAAACACCATATATTTT.

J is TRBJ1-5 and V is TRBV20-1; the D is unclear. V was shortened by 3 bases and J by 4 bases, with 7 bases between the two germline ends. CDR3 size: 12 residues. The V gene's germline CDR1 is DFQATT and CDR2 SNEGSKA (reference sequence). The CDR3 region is CSASGGNQPQHF. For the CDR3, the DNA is TGCAGTGCTAGTGGAGGGAATCAGCCCCAGCATTTT.

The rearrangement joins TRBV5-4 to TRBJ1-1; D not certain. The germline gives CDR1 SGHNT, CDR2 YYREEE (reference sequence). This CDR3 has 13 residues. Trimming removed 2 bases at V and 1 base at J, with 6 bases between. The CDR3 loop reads CASSFPQNTEAFF. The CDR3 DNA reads TGTGCCAGCAGCTTTCCACAGAACACTGAAGCTTTCTTT.

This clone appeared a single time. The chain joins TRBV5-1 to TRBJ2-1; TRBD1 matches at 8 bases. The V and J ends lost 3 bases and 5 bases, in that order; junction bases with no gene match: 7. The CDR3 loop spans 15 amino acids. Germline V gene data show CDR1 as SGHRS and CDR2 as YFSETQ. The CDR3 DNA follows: TGCGCCAGCAGCTCCGGACAGGGCTGGGACAATGAGCAGTTCTTC. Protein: CASSSGQGWDNEQFF.

The CDR3 protein is CASSSDLAAAQYF. The CDR3 nucleotides read TGTGCCAGCAGCTCAGACCTAGCGGCCGCGCAGTATTTT. V is TRBV5-6 and J is TRBJ2-3; 7 bases map to TRBD2. The CDR3 consists of 13 residues. Germline V gene data show CDR1 as SGHDT and CDR2 as YYEEEE. Trimming at V came to 3 bases and at J to 10 bases, leaving 8 bases not matched to a gene.

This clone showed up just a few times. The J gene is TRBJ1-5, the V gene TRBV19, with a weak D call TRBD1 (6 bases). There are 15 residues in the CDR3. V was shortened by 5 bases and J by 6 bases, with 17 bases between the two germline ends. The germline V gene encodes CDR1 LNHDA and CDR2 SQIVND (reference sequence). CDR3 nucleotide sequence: TGTGCCAGTAGTTCCAGGGGCAGGGAGGGTCAGCCCCAGCATTTT. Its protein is CASSSRGREGQPQHF.

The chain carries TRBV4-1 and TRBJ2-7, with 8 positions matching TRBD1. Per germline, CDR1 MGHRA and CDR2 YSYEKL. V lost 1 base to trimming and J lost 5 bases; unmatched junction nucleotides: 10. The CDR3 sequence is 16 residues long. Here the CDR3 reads CASSQAKGGQGHEQYF. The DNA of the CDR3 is TGCGCCAGCAGCCAAGCCAAGGGCGGACAGGGTCACGAGCAGTACTTC.

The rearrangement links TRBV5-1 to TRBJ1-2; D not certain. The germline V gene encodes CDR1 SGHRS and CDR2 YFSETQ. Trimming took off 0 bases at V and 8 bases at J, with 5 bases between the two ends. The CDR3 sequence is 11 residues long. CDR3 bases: TGCGCCAGCAGCTTGGAAGGGGGCTACACCTTC. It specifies CASSLEGGYTF.